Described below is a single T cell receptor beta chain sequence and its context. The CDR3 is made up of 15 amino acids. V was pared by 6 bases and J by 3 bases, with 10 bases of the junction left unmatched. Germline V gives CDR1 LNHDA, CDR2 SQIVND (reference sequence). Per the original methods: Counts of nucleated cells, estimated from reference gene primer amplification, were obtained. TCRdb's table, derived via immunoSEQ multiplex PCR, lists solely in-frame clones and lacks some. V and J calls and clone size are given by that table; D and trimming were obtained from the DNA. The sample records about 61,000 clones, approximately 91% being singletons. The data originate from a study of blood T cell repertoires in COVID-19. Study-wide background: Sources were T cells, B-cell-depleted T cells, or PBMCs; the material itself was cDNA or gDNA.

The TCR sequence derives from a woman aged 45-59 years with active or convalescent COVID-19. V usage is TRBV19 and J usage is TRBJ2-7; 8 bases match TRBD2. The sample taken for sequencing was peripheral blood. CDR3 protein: CASRPGGLAYYEQYF. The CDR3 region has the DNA TGTGCCAGTAGACCAGGAGGACTAGCTTACTACGAGCAGTACTTC.